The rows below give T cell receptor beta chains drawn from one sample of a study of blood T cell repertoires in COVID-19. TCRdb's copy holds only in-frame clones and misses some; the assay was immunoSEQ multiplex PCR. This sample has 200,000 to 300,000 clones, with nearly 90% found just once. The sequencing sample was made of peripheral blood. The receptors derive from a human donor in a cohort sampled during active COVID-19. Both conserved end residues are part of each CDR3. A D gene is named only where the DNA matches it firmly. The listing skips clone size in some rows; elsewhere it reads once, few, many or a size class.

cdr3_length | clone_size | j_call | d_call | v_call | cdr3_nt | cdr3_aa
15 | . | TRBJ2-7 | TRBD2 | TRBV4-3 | TGCGCCAGCAGCCAAGGGGAGGGTGGGGCCTACGAGCAGTACTTC | CASSQGEGGAYEQYF
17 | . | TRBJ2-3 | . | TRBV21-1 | TGTGCCAGCAGCAAAGAGGAACAGGGCACCAAGGCAGAAACGCAGTATTTT | CASSKEEQGTKAETQYF
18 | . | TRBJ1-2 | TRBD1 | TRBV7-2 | TGTGCCAGCAGCTTAGATGGTGGGACAGGGAAAAGGGAGGGTCTACACACCTTC | CASSLDGGTGKREGLHTF
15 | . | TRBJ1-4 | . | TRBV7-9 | TGTGCCAGCAGCCCGGGACATGAACCCAATGAAAAACTGTTTTTT | CASSPGHEPNEKLFF
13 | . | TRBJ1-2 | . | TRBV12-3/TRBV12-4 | TGTGCCAGCAGTTTGCAGGCCTCTACTGGCTACACCTTC | CASSLQASTGYTF
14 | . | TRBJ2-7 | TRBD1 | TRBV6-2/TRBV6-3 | TGTGCCAGCAGCGAAGGACGGGGACAGTACGAGCAGTACTTC | CASSEGRGQYEQYF
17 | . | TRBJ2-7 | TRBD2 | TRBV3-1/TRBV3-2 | TGTGCCAGCAGCCAAGTAACCCCTCCGACTAGCGGATACGAGCAGTACTTC | CASSQVTPPTSGYEQYF
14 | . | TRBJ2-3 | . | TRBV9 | TGTGCCAGCAGCGTAGCCGGTAGCACAGATACGCAGTATTTT | CASSVAGSTDTQYF
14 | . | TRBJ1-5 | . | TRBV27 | TGTGCCAGCAGTTTATTTGGCCCTAATCAGCCCCAGCATTTT | CASSLFGPNQPQHF
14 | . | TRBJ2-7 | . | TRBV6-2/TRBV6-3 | TGTGCCAGCAGTTATGGGACTGGAAGCGTCGAGCAGTACTTC | CASSYGTGSVEQYF
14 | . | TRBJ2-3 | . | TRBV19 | TGTGCCAGTAGTACGGTAGGGGCCTCAGATACGCAGTATTTT | CASSTVGASDTQYF
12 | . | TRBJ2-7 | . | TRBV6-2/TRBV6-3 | TGTGCCAGCAGTTACGTCAACTACGAGCAGTACTTC | CASSYVNYEQYF
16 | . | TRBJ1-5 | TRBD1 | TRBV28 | TGTGCCAGCAGTACTATCACAGGGGAGAACTATCAGCCCCAGCATTTT | CASSTITGENYQPQHF
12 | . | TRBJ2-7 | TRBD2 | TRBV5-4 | TGTGCCAGCAGCCCGGGGGGACACGAGCAGTACTTC | CASSPGGHEQYF
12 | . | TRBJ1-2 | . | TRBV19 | TGTGCCAGTAGTACAGGGTTGACCGGCTACACCTTC | CASSTGLTGYTF
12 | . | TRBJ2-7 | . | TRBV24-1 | TGTGCCACCAGTGATTCAGCCTACGAGCAGTACTTC | CATSDSAYEQYF
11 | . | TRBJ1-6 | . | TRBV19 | TGTGCCAGCCGACAAGACTCACCCCTCCACTTT | CASRQDSPLHF
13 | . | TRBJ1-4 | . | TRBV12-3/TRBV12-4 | TGTGCCGGCGGGGGCAGTTTTAATGAAAAACTGTTTTTT | CAGGGSFNEKLFF
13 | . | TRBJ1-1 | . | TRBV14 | TGTGCCAGCAGCCCAGGGTTTTACACTGAAGCTTTCTTT | CASSPGFYTEAFF
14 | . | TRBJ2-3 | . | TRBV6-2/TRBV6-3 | TGTGCCAGCAGTTACGGGCAGGGGGGTAGTACGCAGTATTTT | CASSYGQGGSTQYF
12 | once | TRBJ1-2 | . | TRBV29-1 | TGCAGCGCCGGAAGGACAGTCAATGGCTACACCTTC | CSAGRTVNGYTF
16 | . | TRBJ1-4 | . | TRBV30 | TGTGCCTGGAGTTTCAGGGGTCTCGCAACTAATGAAAAACTGTTTTTT | CAWSFRGLATNEKLFF
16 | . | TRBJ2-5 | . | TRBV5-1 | TGCGCCAGCAGCTTGGGAGGCAGGGGATACCAAGAGACCCAGTACTTC | CASSLGGRGYQETQYF
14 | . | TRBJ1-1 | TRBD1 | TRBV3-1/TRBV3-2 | TGTGCCAGCAGCCAAGATGGGACAGGGGTCTTAGCTTTCTTT | CASSQDGTGVLAFF
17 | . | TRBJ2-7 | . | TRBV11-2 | TGTGCCAGCAGCTTTAGAGTGCCGGGTCAGCGCCGGGGCGAGCAGTACTTC | CASSFRVPGQRRGEQYF
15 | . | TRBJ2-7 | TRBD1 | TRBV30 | TGTGCCTGTCGTCCCGGGACAGGAAGCCTTTGGCAGCAGTACTTC | CACRPGTGSLWQQYF
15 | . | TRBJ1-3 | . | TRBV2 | TGTGCCAGCAGTGGTAACTCGGGAGGTGGAAACACCATATATTTT | CASSGNSGGGNTIYF
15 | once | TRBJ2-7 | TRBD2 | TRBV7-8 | TGTGCCAGCAGTACCCGCGGGGGGTTAACCTACGAGCAGTACTTC | CASSTRGGLTYEQYF
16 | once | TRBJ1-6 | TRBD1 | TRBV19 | TGTGCCAGTAGTAAACTGACAGGGAACTATAATTCACCCCTCCACTTT | CASSKLTGNYNSPLHF
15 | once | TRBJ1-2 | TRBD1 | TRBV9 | TGTGCCAGCAGCGTTTCGACAGGGGAGAGCTATGGCTACACCTTC | CASSVSTGESYGYTF
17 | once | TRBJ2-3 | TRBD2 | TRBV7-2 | TGTGCCAGCAGCCCCGGACTAGCGGGGGGGTGGGCAGATACGCAGTATTTT | CASSPGLAGGWADTQYF
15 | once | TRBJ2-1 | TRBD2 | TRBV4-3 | TGCGCCAGCAGCCTAGGGACTAGCCGCCACAATGAGCAGTTCTTC | CASSLGTSRHNEQFF
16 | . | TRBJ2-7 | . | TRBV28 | TGTGCCAGCAGTTTCCCTAAATCCGCGGAGACCTACGAGCAGTACTTC | CASSFPKSAETYEQYF
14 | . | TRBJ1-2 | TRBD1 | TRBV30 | TGTGCCTGGGAGGCCAGGGGGAGTTACTATGGCTACACCTTC | CAWEARGSYYGYTF
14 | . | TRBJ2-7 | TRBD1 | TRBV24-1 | TGTGCCACCAGCGAAGCGGGACAGGGCTACGAGCAGTACTTC | CATSEAGQGYEQYF
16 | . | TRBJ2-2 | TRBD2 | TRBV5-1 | TGCGCCAGCTCAGAACTAGCGGGGGCGAACACCGGGGAGCTGTTTTTT | CASSELAGANTGELFF
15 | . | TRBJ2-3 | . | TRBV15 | TGTGCCACCAGCAGTAGGCAGGGGATCACAGATACGCAGTATTTT | CATSSRQGITDTQYF
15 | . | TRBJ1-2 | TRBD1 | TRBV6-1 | TGTGCCAGCAGTGAAACGCCGACAGGGCCCTATGGCTACACCTTC | CASSETPTGPYGYTF
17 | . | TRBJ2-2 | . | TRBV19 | TGTGCCAGTAGTATATCCCGTTCCCGGGGGGCGGTCGGGGAGCTGTTTTTT | CASSISRSRGAVGELFF
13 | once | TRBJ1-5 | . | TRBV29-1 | TGCAGCGTCGAAGGGCCAGAGGGTCAGCCCCAGCATTTT | CSVEGPEGQPQHF
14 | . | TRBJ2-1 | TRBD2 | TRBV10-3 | TGTGCCATCAGTGAGTCGACTGGCGGGGGGGAGCAGTTCTTC | CAISESTGGGEQFF
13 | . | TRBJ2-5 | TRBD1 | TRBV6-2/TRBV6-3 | TGTGCCAGCAGTTACGACAGGGAAGAGACCCAGTACTTC | CASSYDREETQYF